One and the same sample provided the 10 T cell receptor beta chains below, sequenced in a study of low-dose radiotherapy and immunotherapy resistance in tumors. Priming of first-strand cDNA relied on TRAV- and TRBV-specific primers (covering alpha and beta chains). The authors ran 20 PCR cycles to amplify TCRs with a constant-region primer and V-primer adapter. MiXCR, run by TCRdb on the reads, gives a single entry per CDR3 protein. Here the sample spans 10,000 to 15,000 distinct CDR3 sequences, 76% being singletons. The receptors come from a human donor with advanced metastatic prostate, ovarian, gallbladder or colorectal cancer (not recorded which). This table probably holds off-target reads from a library built for another chain.

The V gene is TRBV13, the J gene TRBJ2-7, with 11 bases lining up with TRBD2. The CDR3 runs 15 residues. CDR1 PRHDT and CDR2 FYEKMQ come from the germline V gene (reference sequence). The V gene end was trimmed by 3 bases and the J gene end by 5 bases; junction bases not matched to a gene: 6. The CDR3 DNA follows: TGTGCCAGCAGCTTCCGACTAGCGGGACCCCACGAGCAGTACTTC. The encoded protein is CASSFRLAGPHEQYF.

The J gene is TRBJ2-1, the V gene TRBV18; D tentatively reads TRBD1 or TRBD2 (7 bases each). CDR1 and CDR2 (germline): KGHSH, LQKENI. V lost 0 bases, J lost 7 bases, and 13 bases lay in between. The CDR3 is 15 residues long. The CDR3 reads CASSPPARGGNEQFF. The CDR3 region has the DNA TGTGCCAGCTCACCACCGGCCAGGGGGGGGAATGAGCAGTTCTTC. The full variable domain, with the rest looked up from reference TRBV18 and TRBJ2-1, is NAGVMQNPRHLVRRRGQEARLRCSPMKGHSHVYWYRQLPEEGLKFMVYLQKENIIDESGMPKERFSAEFPKEGPSILRIQQVVRGDSAAYFCASSPPARGGNEQFFGPGTRLTVL.

The DNA of the CDR3 is TGTGCCATCAGTGAGTCGTCCGGGCACGAGCAGTACTTC. It yields the protein CAISESSGHEQYF. The V call is TRBV10-3, the J call TRBJ2-7; unclear D gene. The CDR3 runs 13 residues. Trimming pared 0 bases from V and 5 bases from J, leaving 8 bases between. Germline-derived CDR1 and CDR2 are ENHRY and SYGVKD.

The genes are TRBV28 and TRBJ2-3, with TRBD2 identical over 8 bases. The CDR3 extends over 13 amino acids. V gave up 8 bases and J gave up 8 bases; unmatched junction bases: 9. Germline lookup yields CDR1 MDHEN and CDR2 SYDVKM. The CDR3 loop reads CASQGGGTRTQYF. CDR3 DNA: TGTGCCAGCCAGGGCGGGGGGACCCGTACGCAGTATTTT.

The chain joins TRBV7-2 to TRBJ2-4; 10 nucleotides match TRBD1. Germline CDR1 is SGHTA and CDR2 is FQGNSA. CDR3 length: 19 residues. The junction had 14 bases not matched to a gene; V was cut back by 4 bases and J by 2 bases. CDR3 protein: CASSSLRDPGQGSKNIQYF. The CDR3 nucleotides are TGTGCCAGCAGCTCGTTACGGGACCCGGGACAGGGGTCCAAAAACATTCAGTACTTC.

The V gene is TRBV28, the J gene TRBJ1-2, with a tentative D call TRBD1 (6 bases). The V end lost 1 base, the J end lost 6 bases, and 9 bases lay between the germline ends. Germline V CDR1 and CDR2: MDHEN, SYDVKM. The CDR3 sequence is 13 residues long. The CDR3 is CASSLSGADGYTF. The CDR3 coding sequence is TGTGCCAGCAGTTTATCAGGGGCGGATGGCTACACCTTC.

V is TRBV5-6 and J is TRBJ2-1; D is possibly TRBD1 (5 bases). The germline V gene has CDR1 SGHDT and CDR2 YYEEEE. The CDR3 totals 12 residues. V lost 3 bases and J 4 bases, leaving 5 bases between the germline ends. The CDR3 sequence: CASSSGYNEQFF. Written as DNA, the CDR3 is TGTGCCAGCAGCTCAGGGTACAATGAGCAGTTCTTC.

The chain is built from TRBV5-1 and TRBJ2-2; tentatively, D is TRBD1 (6 bases). In germline, CDR1 is SGHRS, CDR2 YFSETQ. V lost 4 bases, J lost 4 bases, and 17 bases lay in between. The CDR3 runs to 16 residues. CDR3 DNA sequence: TGCGCCAGCAGCCCCCGTTTGGACAGACGCACCGGGGAGCTGTTTTTT. Its protein is CASSPRLDRRTGELFF.

This clonotype showed up just once. The rearrangement joins TRBV10-3 to TRBJ2-1; D perhaps matches TRBD2 (5 bases). The CDR3 runs to 14 residues. V was clipped by 6 bases and J by 0 bases, with 9 bases between them. CDR1 is ENHRY and CDR2 is SYGVKD in the germline V gene. DNA for the CDR3: TGTGCCATCAGAATGGGGAGCTCCTACAATGAGCAGTTCTTC. Translation: CAIRMGSSYNEQFF.

V and J are TRBV14 and TRBJ2-3; D perhaps matches TRBD2 (5 bases). The V end was cut by 7 bases, the J end by 7 bases, with 24 bases between. This CDR3 comprises 16 residues. Germline assignment: CDR1 SGHDN and CDR2 FVKESK. CDR3: CASKSLEDAGKNTQYF. The CDR3 DNA reads TGTGCCAGCAAATCATTGGAGGACGCCGGGAAGAATACGCAGTATTTT. Complete variable domain (other parts from reference TRBV14 and TRBJ2-3): EAGVTQFPSHSVIEKGQTVTLRCDPISGHDNLYWYRRVMGKEIKFLLHFVKESKQDESGMPNNRFLAERTGGTYSTLKVQPAELEDSGVYFCASKSLEDAGKNTQYFGPGTRLTVL.